The 3 T cell receptor beta chains given below trace back to one sample, sequenced in a study of blood T cell repertoires in COVID-19. Here immunoSEQ multiplex PCR was the method, and the copy in TCRdb shows in-frame clones only, minus some. The sample records 80,000 to 100,000 clones, 70% to 80% being singletons. The sample taken for sequencing was peripheral blood. The receptor source for this set is a human donor in a cohort sampled during active COVID-19.

The rearrangement links TRBV7-9 to TRBJ2-1, with D tentatively TRBD1 (6 bases). With 5 bases removed from V and 2 bases from J, the gap between germline ends came to 13 bases. This CDR3 has 15 amino acids. Germline lookup yields CDR1 SEHNR and CDR2 FQNEAQ (reference sequence). The DNA of the CDR3 is TGTGCCAGCAGCCTGCAGGGGCAGGCCTACAATGAGCAGTTCTTC. It specifies CASSLQGQAYNEQFF.

The chain recombines TRBV7-2 with TRBJ2-3; D gene uncertain. The V gene lost 5 bases and the J gene lost 8 bases, with 11 bases spanning the gap. The germline gives CDR1 SGHTA, CDR2 FQGNSA. The CDR3 consists of 12 residues. CDR3 DNA: TGTGCCAGCAGCCTTTCCCCGGGTACGCAGTATTTT. It yields the protein CASSLSPGTQYF.

The rearrangement links TRBV5-5 to TRBJ2-2; 13 nucleotides match TRBD2. Germline assignment: CDR1 SGHKS and CDR2 YYEKEE (reference sequence). V lost 7 bases and J lost 8; bases outside the gene matches: 20. The CDR3 spans 19 residues. The CDR3 nucleotides read TGTGCCAGCCTAATTCGATGGACCGGGACTAGCGGGGCTGGGGGGGAGCTGTTTTTT. The encoded protein is CASLIRWTGTSGAGGELFF.